A single sample is the source of the 9 T cell receptor beta chains below, sequenced in a study of blood T cell repertoires in COVID-19. Generated by immunoSEQ multiplex PCR, the TCRdb table keeps only in-frame clones and is missing some. The sample has around 230,000 clones; less than 90% are singletons. Sequencing used peripheral blood. Source of these receptors: a woman in her 70s with active or convalescent COVID-19.

The chain uses TRBV5-4 and TRBJ1-1, with a tentative D call TRBD1 (5 bases). This CDR3 has 13 amino acids. Germline CDR1 is SGHNT and CDR2 is YYREEE (reference sequence). The V gene lost 6 bases and the J gene lost 1 base, with 10 bases spanning the gap. The chain's CDR3 is CASNPDKNTEAFF. CDR3 DNA sequence: TGTGCCAGCAACCCGGACAAGAACACTGAAGCTTTCTTT.

The chain combines TRBV5-1 with TRBJ2-5, with a possible D match to TRBD2 (5 bases). This CDR3 is built from 17 residues. CDR1 and CDR2 from the germline V gene are SGHRS and YFSETQ. The V end was cut by 4 bases, the J end by 2 bases, with 21 bases between. The CDR3 bases are TGCGCCAGCAGCGTTTATGTGGAGACCGGGATTCAAGAGACCCAGTACTTC. This sequence encodes CASSVYVETGIQETQYF.

The V gene is TRBV9, the J gene TRBJ2-7; TRBD1 matches at 10 bases. Trimming at V came to 3 bases and at J to 7 bases, leaving 13 bases not matched to a gene. The CDR3 is 16 residues long. Germline loops: CDR1 SGDLS, CDR2 YYNGEE. The DNA of the CDR3 is TGTGCCAGCAGCGCCCCCCCGACAGGGGGCCTGGAGGAGCAGTACTTC. This gives the protein CASSAPPTGGLEEQYF.

The chain employs TRBV2 and TRBJ2-2; D not certain. CDR1 is SNHLY and CDR2 is FYNNEI in the germline V gene. V was clipped by 6 bases and J by 2 bases, with 13 bases between them. The CDR3 runs 15 residues. CDR3 sequence: CASSPSVVNTGELFF. Written as DNA, the CDR3 is TGTGCCAGCAGCCCCTCGGTGGTTAACACCGGGGAGCTGTTTTTT.

The chain recombines TRBV27 with TRBJ1-6, with a weak D call TRBD1 (6 bases). Trimming took off 8 bases at V and 7 bases at J, with 18 bases between the two ends. The CDR3 runs 15 residues. Germline V CDR1 and CDR2: MNHEY, SMNVEV (reference sequence). The CDR3 region is CASCLAGARNSPLHF. CDR3 DNA sequence: TGTGCCAGCTGCCTGGCAGGGGCACGGAATTCACCCCTCCACTTT.

The chain carries TRBV6-4 and TRBJ2-3, with TRBD2 matching over 11 bases. Germline CDR1 reads MRHNA; CDR2 reads SNTAGT. The CDR3 sequence is 16 residues long. The V and J ends lost 2 bases and 0 bases, in that order; junction bases with no gene match: 1. The CDR3 loop reads CASSDRTSGSTDTQYF. CDR3 DNA sequence: TGTGCCAGCAGTGACCGGACTAGCGGGAGCACAGATACGCAGTATTTT.

This sequence joins TRBV6-2 or TRBV6-3 and TRBJ1-5; possible D gene TRBD1, 5 bases. Germline loops: CDR1 MNHEY, CDR2 SVGEGT. This CDR3 comprises 18 residues. V shed 5 bases and J shed 3 bases, with 23 bases lying between them. The DNA for the CDR3 is TGTGCCAGCAGTCCGAGGGGTTGGGGGGGGTTGGACAATCAGCCCCAGCATTTT. Protein: CASSPRGWGGLDNQPQHF.

The genes are TRBV10-3 and TRBJ2-5, with 7 bases aligning to TRBD2. The germline V gene has CDR1 ENHRY and CDR2 SYGVKD. This CDR3 is 13 amino acids long. The trim removed 9 bases at V and 5 bases at J, leaving 9 bases unmatched. The CDR3 DNA reads as TGTGCCATATACCCCGGGCGGGGGGAGACCCAGTACTTC. This encodes CAIYPGRGETQYF.

CDR3 sequence reads: CASSASRTSGVNTGELFF. CDR3 bases: TGTGCCAGCAGCGCGTCCCGGACTAGCGGGGTGAACACCGGGGAGCTGTTTTTT. The V call is TRBV7-8, the J call TRBJ2-2; 12 nucleotides match TRBD2. Germline-derived CDR1 and CDR2 are SGHVS and FQNEAQ. The CDR3 is made up of 18 amino acids. With 5 bases clipped from V and 1 base from J, the junction kept 8 bases outside the gene matches.